The rows below give T cell receptor beta chains drawn from one sample of a study of OX40 agonist ivuxolimab in advanced cancers. Repertoires were generated with immunoSEQ multiplex PCR, while TCRdb's copy carries only in-frame clones and drops some. The data show roughly 62,000 clones, around 83% seen once. Sequencing used CD4+ or CD8+ T cells sorted from blood, obtained in a trial of the OX40 agonist ivuxolimab. These receptors all come from an adult with an advanced solid tumor such as melanoma, head and neck, liver or kidney cancer. CDR3s include the opening cysteine and the closing phenylalanine or tryptophan. The D gene is left open where the match is weak. Clone size is not always given. Where it is, it says once, few, many or a class for expanded clones.

J gene,V gene,D gene,clone size,CDR3 protein,CDR3 DNA
TRBJ2-5,TRBV7-7,TRBD2,NA,CASSLAAGGYETQYF,TGTGCTAGCAGCTTAGCAGCGGGGGGATACGAGACCCAGTACTTC
TRBJ2-1,TRBV7-2,NA,NA,CASSARRGGSPNEQFF,TGTGCCAGCAGCGCCCGGCGAGGAGGTTCGCCCAATGAGCAGTTCTTC
TRBJ2-1,TRBV6-5,NA,NA,CASSYRGTYNEQFF,TGTGCCAGCAGTTACCGCGGGACCTACAATGAGCAGTTCTTC
TRBJ1-2,TRBV28,NA,NA,CASSLSTVFYGYTF,TGTGCCAGCAGTTTATCGACCGTGTTCTATGGCTACACCTTC
TRBJ2-7,TRBV4-1,NA,NA,CASSQGVIGAFSAEQYF,TGCGCCAGCAGCCAGGGGGTGATCGGGGCTTTCTCGGCCGAGCAGTACTTC
TRBJ1-5,TRBV11-2,NA,few,CASSLAGGNQPQHF,TGTGCCAGCAGCTTAGCGGGTGGCAATCAGCCCCAGCATTTT
TRBJ2-7,TRBV25-1,NA,NA,CASRRTEYEQYF,TGTGCCAGCAGAAGGACGGAGTACGAGCAGTACTTC
TRBJ1-2,TRBV28,TRBD1,NA,CASSGTGTNYGYTF,TGTGCCAGCAGCGGGACAGGGACCAACTATGGCTACACCTTC
TRBJ2-3,TRBV7-3,NA,few,CASSLGFLGRTDTQYF,TGTGCCAGCAGCCTAGGCTTCCTCGGACGCACAGATACGCAGTATTTT
TRBJ2-6,TRBV28,TRBD1,NA,CASSYRGNSGANVLTF,TGTGCCAGCAGTTACAGGGGAAACTCTGGGGCCAACGTCCTGACTTTC
TRBJ1-2,TRBV7-9,TRBD1,once,CASSSLQGVGYGYTF,TGTGCCAGCAGCTCCCTACAGGGGGTAGGCTATGGCTACACCTTC
TRBJ2-7,TRBV7-8,TRBD1,NA,CASSSTPGQSSYEQYF,TGTGCCAGCAGCAGCACGCCGGGACAGTCCTCCTACGAGCAGTACTTC
TRBJ1-2,TRBV15,NA,NA,CATSRDPVGHGYTF,TGTGCCACCAGCAGAGATCCGGTAGGTCATGGCTACACCTTC
TRBJ2-5,TRBV6-1,NA,NA,CASSEARGWQETQYF,TGTGCCAGCAGTGAAGCGCGGGGCTGGCAGGAGACCCAGTACTTC
TRBJ1-4,TRBV7-9,NA,NA,CASSLSQGEKLFF,TGTGCCAGCAGCTTATCCCAGGGGGAAAAACTGTTTTTT
TRBJ2-1,TRBV15,TRBD2,NA,CATSRDSAGGYNEQFF,TGTGCCACCAGCAGAGATTCGGCGGGGGGGTACAATGAGCAGTTCTTC
TRBJ2-1,TRBV5-4,NA,few,CASSPRGGFSYNEQFF,TGTGCCAGCAGCCCACGAGGGGGGTTCTCCTACAATGAGCAGTTCTTC
TRBJ2-7,TRBV6-5,TRBD2,NA,CASSWTSGGASEQYF,TGTGCCAGCAGTTGGACTAGCGGGGGGGCTTCCGAGCAGTACTTC
TRBJ2-5,TRBV6-6,NA,NA,CASSRRTGFETQYF,TGTGCCAGCAGCCGACGCACAGGGTTCGAGACCCAGTACTTC
TRBJ1-3,TRBV15,NA,NA,CATSSITGGNTIYF,TGTGCCACCAGCAGCATAACAGGGGGAAACACCATATATTTT
TRBJ2-7,TRBV29-1,NA,NA,CSVEEGRGTEQYF,TGCAGCGTTGAAGAAGGCAGGGGTACCGAGCAGTACTTC
TRBJ2-1,TRBV15,NA,NA,CATSDRREDNEQFF,TGTGCCACCAGCGACCGCAGGGAGGACAATGAGCAGTTCTTC
TRBJ1-1,TRBV7-2,NA,NA,CASSPKLNTEAFF,TGTGCCAGCAGCCCAAAACTAAACACTGAAGCTTTCTTT
TRBJ1-6,TRBV4-2,NA,NA,CASSQAAKATNSPLHF,TGTGCCAGCAGCCAAGCGGCCAAGGCGACTAATTCACCCCTCCACTTT
TRBJ2-5,TRBV5-8,NA,once,CASSLQGVEETQYF,TGTGCCAGCAGCCTACAGGGCGTGGAGGAGACCCAGTACTTC
TRBJ1-2,TRBV5-1,NA,once,CASSLQAGHGYTF,TGCGCCAGCAGCTTGCAGGCAGGGCATGGCTACACCTTC
TRBJ1-2,TRBV5-8,NA,few,CASSPETANYGYTF,TGTGCCAGCAGCCCCGAGACAGCTAACTATGGCTACACCTTC
TRBJ2-7,TRBV18,TRBD2,NA,CASSPGGTSYEQYF,TGTGCCAGCTCACCGGGAGGGACTAGCTACGAGCAGTACTTC
TRBJ1-1,TRBV6-6,NA,NA,CASSYSTGTEAFF,TGTGCCAGCAGTTACTCCACGGGGACTGAAGCTTTCTTT
TRBJ2-7,TRBV6-6,NA,once,CASSGPGRRAEEQYF,TGTGCCAGCAGTGGACCGGGACGGAGGGCCGAGGAGCAGTACTTC
TRBJ1-2,TRBV6-6,TRBD1,NA,CASSSRQDRNYGYTF,TGTGCCAGCAGTTCCCGGCAGGACAGGAACTATGGCTACACCTTC
TRBJ2-3,TRBV5-1,TRBD2,NA,CASSSGLAGGSASTDTQYF,TGCGCCAGCAGCTCGGGACTAGCGGGGGGTTCGGCGAGCACAGATACGCAGTATTTT
TRBJ1-1,TRBV5-1,NA,NA,CASSLDPTGSEAFF,TGCGCCAGCAGCTTGGATCCAACCGGCTCTGAAGCTTTCTTT
TRBJ1-2,TRBV29-1,NA,NA,CSVFAGEGGYTF,TGCAGCGTCTTCGCAGGGGAAGGGGGCTACACCTTC
TRBJ1-2,TRBV7-8,NA,NA,CASSLVEGSYYGYTF,TGTGCCAGCAGCTTAGTTGAGGGGTCTTACTATGGCTACACCTTC
TRBJ2-3,TRBV28,NA,NA,CASSLSSTDTQYF,TGTGCCAGCAGTTTGTCCAGCACAGATACGCAGTATTTT
TRBJ1-1,TRBV18,NA,NA,CASSPPVRGSTEAFF,TGTGCCAGCTCACCACCGGTCAGGGGTAGCACTGAAGCTTTCTTT
TRBJ1-4,TRBV5-4,NA,NA,CASSLSVDGNEKLFF,TGTGCCAGCAGCTTGAGTGTGGACGGGAATGAAAAACTGTTTTTT
TRBJ1-2,TRBV10-3,NA,NA,CAISGSAVYGYTF,TGTGCCATCAGTGGGTCGGCAGTCTATGGCTACACCTTC
TRBJ1-5,TRBV11-2,NA,NA,CASSLVGSNQPQHF,TGTGCCAGCAGCTTAGTGGGTAGCAATCAGCCCCAGCATTTT
TRBJ2-2,TRBV4-2,TRBD2,NA,CASSQDRASGGANTGELFF,TGTGCCAGCAGCCAAGATCGGGCTAGCGGGGGGGCCAACACCGGGGAGCTGTTTTTT